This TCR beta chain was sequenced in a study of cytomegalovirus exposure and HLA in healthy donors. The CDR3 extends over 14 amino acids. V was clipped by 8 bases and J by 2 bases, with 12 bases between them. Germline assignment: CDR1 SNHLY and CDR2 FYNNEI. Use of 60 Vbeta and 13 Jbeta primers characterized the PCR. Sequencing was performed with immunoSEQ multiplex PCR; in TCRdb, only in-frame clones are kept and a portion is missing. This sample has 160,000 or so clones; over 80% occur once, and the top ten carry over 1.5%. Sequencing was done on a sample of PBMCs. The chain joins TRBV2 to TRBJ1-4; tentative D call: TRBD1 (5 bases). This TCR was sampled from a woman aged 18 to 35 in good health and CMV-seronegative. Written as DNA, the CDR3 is TGTGCCAGCCTGCAGGGTAGGACTAATGAAAAACTGTTTTTT. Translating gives CASLQGRTNEKLFF.